This T cell receptor (beta chain) was obtained from a study of T cell changes during pregnancy in multiple sclerosis. TCRdb keeps only in-frame clones here, not all; method: immunoSEQ multiplex PCR. This table holds some 17,000 clones, approximately 86% found once. The receptor's source is a female donor in good health, enrolled as a control in a pregnancy study. Here the sequenced sample was CD8+ T cells from peripheral blood mononuclear cells, taken after pregnancy.

The CDR3 loop is CASSSRTGTISYEQYF. CDR3 coding DNA: TGTGCCAGCAGCTCACGAACCGGGACTATCTCCTACGAGCAGTACTTC. This sequence joins TRBV21-1 and TRBJ2-7; the tabulated D call, TRBD2, remains unverified against the DNA. TRBV21-1 is reported as a pseudogene. CDR3 length: 16 amino acids.